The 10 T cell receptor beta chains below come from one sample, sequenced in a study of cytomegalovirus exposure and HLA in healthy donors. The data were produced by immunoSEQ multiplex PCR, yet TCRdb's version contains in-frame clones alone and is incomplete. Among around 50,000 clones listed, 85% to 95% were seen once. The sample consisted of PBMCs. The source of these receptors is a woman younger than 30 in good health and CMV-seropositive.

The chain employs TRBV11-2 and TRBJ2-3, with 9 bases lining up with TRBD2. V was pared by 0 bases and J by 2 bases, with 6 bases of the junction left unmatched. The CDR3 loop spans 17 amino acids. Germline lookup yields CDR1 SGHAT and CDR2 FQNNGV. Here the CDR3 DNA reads TGTGCCAGCAGCTTAGATGGTGCTAGCGGGGTCACAGATACGCAGTATTTT. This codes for CASSLDGASGVTDTQYF.

The CDR3 spells CASTPVRIQPQHF. CDR3 coding DNA: TGTGCCAGCACCCCCGTGAGGATTCAGCCCCAGCATTTT. The gene calls are TRBV28 and TRBJ1-5; D uncertain. Trimming stripped 7 bases from V and 6 bases from J, with 13 bases between. Germline lookup yields CDR1 MDHEN and CDR2 SYDVKM. The CDR3 spans 13 residues.

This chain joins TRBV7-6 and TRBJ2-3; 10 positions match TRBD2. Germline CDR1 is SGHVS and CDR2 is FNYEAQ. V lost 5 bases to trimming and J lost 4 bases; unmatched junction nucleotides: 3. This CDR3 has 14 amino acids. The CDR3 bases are TGTGCCAGCAGCGAAGGGACTAGCGCAGATACGCAGTATTTT. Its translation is CASSEGTSADTQYF.

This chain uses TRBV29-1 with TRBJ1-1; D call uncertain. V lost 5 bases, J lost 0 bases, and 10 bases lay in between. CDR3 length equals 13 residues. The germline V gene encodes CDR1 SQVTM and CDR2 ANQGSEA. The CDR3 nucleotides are TGCAGCGTTAAGCCGGGAATGAACACTGAAGCTTTCTTT. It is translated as CSVKPGMNTEAFF.

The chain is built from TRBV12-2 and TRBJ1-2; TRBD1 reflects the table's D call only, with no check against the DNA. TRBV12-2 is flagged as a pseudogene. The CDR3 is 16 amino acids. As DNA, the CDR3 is TGTGCAAGTCGCATGCCGGGACAGGGCCTAGGGAATGGCTACACCTTC. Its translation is CASRMPGQGLGNGYTF.

The CDR3, as DNA: TGTGCCAGCAGCCGGAGTCGTGGGACAGCCTTTAATGAGCAGTTCTTC. This translates into CASSRSRGTAFNEQFF. This sequence joins TRBV7-3 and TRBJ2-1; 7 bases agree with TRBD1. This CDR3 region has 16 residues. The junction had 14 bases not matched to a gene; V was cut back by 5 bases and J by 7 bases. Germline CDR1 and CDR2: SGHTA and FQGTGA. Together with reference TRBV7-3 and TRBJ2-1, the CDR3 gives the full variable domain: GAGVSQTPSNKVTEKGKYVELRCDPISGHTALYWYRQSLGQGPEFLIYFQGTGAADDSGLPNDRFFAVRPEGSVSTLKIQRTERGDSAVYLCASSRSRGTAFNEQFFGPGTRLTVL.

The CDR3: CASSSGLVSYNEQFF. CDR3 nucleotides: TGTGCCAGCAGCTCCGGACTAGTCTCCTACAATGAGCAGTTCTTC. The V gene is TRBV11-3, the J gene TRBJ2-1, with 7 bases fitting TRBD2. CDR3 length: 15 amino acids. The germline V gene encodes CDR1 SGHNT and CDR2 YENEEA. V gave up 4 bases and J gave up 0 bases; unmatched junction bases: 3.

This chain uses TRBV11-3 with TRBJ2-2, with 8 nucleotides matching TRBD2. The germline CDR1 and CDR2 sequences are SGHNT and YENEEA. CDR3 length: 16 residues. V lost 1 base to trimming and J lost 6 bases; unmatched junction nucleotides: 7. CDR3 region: CASSLAGTSHPGELFF. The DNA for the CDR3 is TGTGCCAGCAGCTTAGCCGGGACTAGTCACCCCGGGGAGCTGTTTTTT.

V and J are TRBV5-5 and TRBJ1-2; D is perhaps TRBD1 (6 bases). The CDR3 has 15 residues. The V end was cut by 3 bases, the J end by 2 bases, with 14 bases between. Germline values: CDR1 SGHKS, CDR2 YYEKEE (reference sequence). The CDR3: CASSSSTGVNYGYTF. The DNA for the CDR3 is TGTGCCAGCAGCTCCTCGACAGGCGTGAACTATGGCTACACCTTC.

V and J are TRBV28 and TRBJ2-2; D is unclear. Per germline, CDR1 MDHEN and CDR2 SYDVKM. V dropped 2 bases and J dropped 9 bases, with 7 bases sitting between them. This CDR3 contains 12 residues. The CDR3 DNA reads TGTGCCAGCAGTTTAGGCCCAAGGGAGCTGTTTTTT. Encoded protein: CASSLGPRELFF. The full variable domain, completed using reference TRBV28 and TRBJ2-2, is DVKVTQSSRYLVKRTGEKVFLECVQDMDHENMFWYRQDPGLGLRLIYFSYDVKMKEKGDIPEGYSVSREKKERFSLILESASTNQTSMYLCASSLGPRELFFGEGSRLTVL.